This passage covers 18 T cell receptor beta chains from one sample sequenced in a study of Graves' ophthalmopathy and Graves' hyperthyroidism. RNA transcripts served as template for amplifying TCR beta CDR3 sequences. After a first-round RT-PCR with HTBI primers, a second-round multiplex PCR was run. Via MiXCR, TCRdb re-called the multiplex PCR reads, giving one row per CDR3 protein. The data show about 1.2 million distinct CDR3 sequences, roughly two fifths seen once. The specimen was peripheral blood or thyroid tissue (not recorded which). The source is an adult man with Graves' hyperthyroidism.

As to this clonotype: This sequence may be a read error, since a much larger clone differs from it by one base. This chain links TRBV4-1 with TRBJ1-5; a possible D gene is TRBD1 (6 bases). Germline CDR1 and CDR2: MGHRA and YSYEKL. Trimming took 3 bases from V and 6 from J, leaving 18 bases between them. The CDR3 covers 16 residues. CDR3 protein: CASSQEGGGQSQPQHF. The CDR3 DNA reads TGCGCCAGCAGCCAGGAAGGAGGGGGGCAGAGTCAGCCCCAGCATTTT.

This clonotype was detected ten times or more. This chain links TRBV24-1 with TRBJ2-5; 10 nucleotides line up with TRBD1. Germline loops: CDR1 KGHDR, CDR2 SFDVKD. The CDR3 length is 16 residues. V was clipped by 3 bases and J by 5 bases; unmatched bases: 8. This CDR3 is CATSDGGTGAFETQYF. DNA of the CDR3: TGTGCCACCAGTGATGGCGGGACAGGGGCCTTTGAGACCCAGTACTTC.

J is TRBJ2-5 and V is TRBV29-1; possible D gene TRBD2, 5 bases. This CDR3 spans 16 amino acids. Deletions cut 1 base from V and 5 bases from J, with 20 bases between. CDR1 SQVTM and CDR2 ANQGSEA come from the germline V gene. The CDR3 reads CSVEVKNTGESETQYF. Written as DNA, the CDR3 is TGCAGCGTTGAAGTCAAGAACACCGGGGAGTCGGAGACCCAGTACTTC.

Concerning this clonotype itself: A much more abundant neighbour one base away suggests this may be a read error. This chain uses TRBV14 with TRBJ2-7; a possible D gene is TRBD2 (6 bases). V lost 6 bases and J lost 4, with 22 bases in between. There are 16 residues in the CDR3. The germline V gene has CDR1 SGHDN and CDR2 FVKESK. CDR3 DNA sequence: TGTGCCAGCAGTCCCACCGGGAGCCTCGCGGGGTACGAGCAGTACTTC. This sequence encodes CASSPTGSLAGYEQYF.

This clonotype was seen ten or more times. This chain joins TRBV7-8 and TRBJ2-7; no reliable D call. Per germline, CDR1 SGHVS and CDR2 FQNEAQ. The length of the CDR3 is 14 residues. With 5 bases removed from V and 2 bases from J, the gap between germline ends came to 13 bases. This CDR3 is CASSPNPRPYEQYF. The CDR3, as DNA: TGTGCCAGCAGCCCGAACCCGCGGCCCTACGAGCAGTACTTC. Looking up the rest from reference TRBV7-8 and TRBJ2-7 gives the full variable domain: GAGVSQSPRYKVAKRGQDVALRCDPISGHVSLFWYQQALGQGPEFLTYFQNEAQLDKSGLPSDRFFAERPEGSVSTLKIQRTQQEDSAVYLCASSPNPRPYEQYFGPGTRLTVT.

This clonotype has just a few counts. One junction end disagrees with the germline gene, perhaps due to a read error. The gene calls are TRBV29-1 and TRBJ2-5; D ambiguous. The CDR3 contains 14 residues. Germline CDR1 and CDR2: SQVTM and ANQGSEA. The CDR3 DNA is TGCAGCGTTGACTCCGCCGGCCCAATCGAAAATCCGTTCTTC. As protein: CSVDSAGPIENPFF.

The J gene is TRBJ1-1, the V gene TRBV4-1; 7 bases are shared with TRBD1. The V gene end was trimmed by 5 bases and the J gene end by 4 bases; junction bases not matched to a gene: 10. In germline, CDR1 is MGHRA, CDR2 YSYEKL. CDR3 size: 15 residues. For the CDR3, the DNA is TGCGCCAGCAGCGGAGACAGGGTATGGGGCACTGAAGCTTTCTTT. Protein: CASSGDRVWGTEAFF.

This chain uses TRBV29-1 with TRBJ1-2; D is unresolved. V was trimmed by 5 bases and J by 3 bases, leaving 16 bases between them. The germline gives CDR1 SQVTM, CDR2 ANQGSEA. The CDR3 sequence is 14 residues long. The CDR3 nucleotides are TGCAGCGTTCGCGTCTCAGGAGGAGACTATGGCTACACCTTC. Translated, it gives CSVRVSGGDYGYTF. Full variable domain (missing parts from reference TRBV29-1 and TRBJ1-2): SAVISQKPSRDICQRGTSLTIQCQVDSQVTMMFWYRQQPGQSLTLIATANQGSEATYESGFVIDKFPISRPNLTFSTLTVSNMSPEDSSIYLCSVRVSGGDYGYTFGSGTRLTVV.

This clonotype appeared a few times. This chain connects TRBV5-6 to TRBJ2-7, with 7 bases fitting TRBD2. V trimming: 4 bases; J trimming: 7 bases; junction bases outside the gene matches: 14. CDR3 length equals 15 residues. CDR1 is SGHDT and CDR2 is YYEEEE in the germline V gene. The CDR3 nucleotides read TGTGCCAGCAGCAATCCGGCGGGAGTCCGGGGAGAGCAGTACTTC. Residues: CASSNPAGVRGEQYF.

This clonotype was detected a few times. The chain combines TRBV20-1 with TRBJ2-5; D is perhaps TRBD2 (6 bases). Germline V CDR1 and CDR2: DFQATT, SNEGSKA (reference sequence). Trimming took off 6 bases at V and 4 bases at J, with 21 bases between the two ends. The CDR3 extends over 15 amino acids. The CDR3 protein is CSATVWAGRSETQYF. As DNA, the CDR3 is TGCAGTGCCACCGTTTGGGCAGGGAGGTCAGAGACCCAGTACTTC.

This chain joins TRBV7-9 and TRBJ2-3; D tentatively fits TRBD1 or TRBD2 (6 bases each). The CDR3 totals 16 residues. Trimming shortened V by 0 bases and J by 2 bases, and 12 bases separated the two germline ends. Germline CDR1 reads SEHNR; CDR2 reads FQNEAQ (reference sequence). The CDR3 region has the DNA TGTGCCAGCAGCTTAGCGCCCGGGGGCTACACAGATACGCAGTATTTT. This translates into CASSLAPGGYTDTQYF.

This clonotype was seen once. This rearrangement joins TRBV29-1 to TRBJ2-5; 9 bases fit TRBD2. The end of the DNA aligns better with TRBJ2-1, so the J call may be wrong. Germline V gives CDR1 SQVTM, CDR2 ANQGSEA. This CDR3 spans 15 amino acids. The CDR3 loop is CSVVPSGGLYNEQFF. DNA for the CDR3: TGCAGCGTTGTCCCAAGCGGGGGGCTATACAATGAGCAGTTCTTC.

Comments on this clonotype: The junction departs from the called germline gene at one end, perhaps through a read error. The V and J genes are TRBV7-9 and TRBJ2-5, with D possibly being TRBD1 (6 bases). The CDR3 length is 14 residues. Germline V gene lookup returns CDR1 SEHNR and CDR2 FQNEAQ (reference sequence). Here the CDR3 reads CASSRGQTKETQYF. The DNA for the CDR3 is TGCGCCAGCAGCCGAGGACAGACAAAAGAGACCCAGTACTTC.

Comment on this clonotype: This sequence may be a read error, since a much larger clone differs from it by one base. The chain carries TRBV7-3 and TRBJ2-7; 8 nucleotides agree with TRBD1. The germline gives CDR1 SGHTA, CDR2 FQGTGA. This CDR3 contains 16 residues. The CDR3 is CAGSDDWDRLSYEQYF. CDR3 nucleotide sequence: TGTGCCGGCAGCGATGATTGGGACAGGTTGTCCTACGAGCAGTACTTC.

The chain combines TRBV7-3 with TRBJ2-5, with D perhaps being TRBD1 or TRBD2 (6 bases each). The CDR3 loop spans 14 amino acids. Germline V CDR1 and CDR2: SGHTA, FQGTGA. Trimming pared 4 bases from V and 8 bases from J, leaving 17 bases between. The CDR3 protein is CASSSRRGRPTQYF. The CDR3, as DNA: TGTGCCAGCAGCTCGCGTAGGGGGAGGCCCACCCAGTACTTC.

There are a few counts of this clonotype. The chain is built from TRBV5-1 and TRBJ2-7; D perhaps matches TRBD1 (6 bases). CDR1 is SGHRS and CDR2 is YFSETQ in the germline V gene. V was clipped by 0 bases and J by 7 bases, with 17 bases between them. The CDR3 runs to 15 residues. In DNA form, the CDR3 reads TGCGCCAGCAGCTTGGAGGGACACCTTTCTAAGGAGCAGTACTTC. It codes for CASSLEGHLSKEQYF.

This clonotype came up many times. CDR3 residues: CASSSTRETQYF. The CDR3 coding sequence is TGCGCCAGCAGCTCAACGAGGGAGACCCAGTACTTC. The chain couples TRBV5-1 to TRBJ2-5; no firm D call. Trimming cost V 3 bases and J 5 bases, with 8 bases left between them. Germline-derived CDR1 and CDR2 are SGHRS and YFSETQ. The CDR3 has 12 amino acids. Full variable domain (outside the CDR3, taken from reference TRBV5-1 and TRBJ2-5): KAGVTQTPRYLIKTRGQQVTLSCSPISGHRSVSWYQQTPGQGLQFLFEYFSETQRNKGNFPGRFSGRQFSNSRSEMNVSTLELGDSALYLCASSSTRETQYFGPGTRLLVL.

Ten or more counts support this clonotype. The rearrangement uses TRBV7-2 and TRBJ2-5, with unresolved D. The CDR3 totals 13 residues. V was cut by 1 base and J by 7 bases, with 10 bases left in between. CDR1 SGHTA and CDR2 FQGNSA come from the germline V gene. The CDR3: CASSLVSPGTQYF. CDR3 in DNA: TGTGCCAGCAGCTTAGTTAGTCCGGGGACCCAGTACTTC.